This record looks at one TCR beta chain sequence and its context. Produced via immunoSEQ multiplex PCR; TCRdb's table is partial and in-frame only. The top ten clones hold 6.5% to 10% of a sample with some 180,000 clones, 75% to 90% of them seen once. The data were obtained in a study of blood T cell repertoires in COVID-19. The CDR3 has 12 residues. In germline, CDR1 is MGHRA, CDR2 YSYEKL. Trimming took 8 bases from V and 3 from J, leaving 10 bases between them. V and J are TRBV4-1 and TRBJ1-2; TRBD1 might be the D (5 bases). Sequenced: peripheral blood. The sequence was collected from a woman aged 55-75 years with acute or convalescent COVID-19. The CDR3 sequence: CASGQGYYGYTF. The DNA for the CDR3 is TGCGCCAGCGGTCAGGGCTACTATGGCTACACCTTC.